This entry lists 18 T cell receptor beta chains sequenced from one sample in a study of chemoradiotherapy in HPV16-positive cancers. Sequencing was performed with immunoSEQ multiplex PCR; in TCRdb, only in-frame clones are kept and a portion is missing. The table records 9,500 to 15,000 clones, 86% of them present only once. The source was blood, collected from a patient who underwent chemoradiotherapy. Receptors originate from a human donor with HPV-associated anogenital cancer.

The chain's CDR3 is CASKALAGETTDTQYF. The CDR3 DNA reads TGTGCCAGCAAAGCACTAGCGGGGGAAACCACAGATACGCAGTATTTT. The chain links TRBV2 to TRBJ2-3; 11 bases match TRBD2. The CDR3 consists of 16 residues. The V segment lost 7 bases and the J segment 2 bases; nucleotides outside the gene matches: 8. Germline V gives CDR1 SNHLY, CDR2 FYNNEI.

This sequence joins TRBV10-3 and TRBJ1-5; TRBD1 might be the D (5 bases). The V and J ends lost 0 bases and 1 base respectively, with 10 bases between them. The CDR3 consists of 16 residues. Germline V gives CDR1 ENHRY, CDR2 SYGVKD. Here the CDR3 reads CAISESSGKSNQPQHF. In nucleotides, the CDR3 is TGTGCCATCAGTGAGTCGTCAGGGAAGAGCAATCAGCCCCAGCATTTT.

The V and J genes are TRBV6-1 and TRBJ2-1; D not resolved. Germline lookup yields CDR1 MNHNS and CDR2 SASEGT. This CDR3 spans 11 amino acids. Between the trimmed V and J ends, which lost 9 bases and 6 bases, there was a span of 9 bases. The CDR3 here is CASSFTNEQFF. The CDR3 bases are TGTGCCAGTAGTTTTACCAATGAGCAGTTCTTC.

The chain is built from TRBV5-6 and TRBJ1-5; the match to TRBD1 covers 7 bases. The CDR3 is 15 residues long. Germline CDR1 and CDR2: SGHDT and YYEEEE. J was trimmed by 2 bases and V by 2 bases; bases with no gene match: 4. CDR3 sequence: CASSLTTGRNQPQHF. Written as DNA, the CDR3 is TGTGCCAGCAGCTTAACGACAGGGCGCAATCAGCCCCAGCATTTT.

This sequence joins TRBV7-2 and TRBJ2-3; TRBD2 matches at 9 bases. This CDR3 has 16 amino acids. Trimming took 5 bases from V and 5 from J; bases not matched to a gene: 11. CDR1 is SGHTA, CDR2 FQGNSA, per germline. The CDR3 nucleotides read TGTGCCAGCAGCCCCGTGGAGCGGGGGGCCCTAGATACGCAGTATTTT. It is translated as CASSPVERGALDTQYF.

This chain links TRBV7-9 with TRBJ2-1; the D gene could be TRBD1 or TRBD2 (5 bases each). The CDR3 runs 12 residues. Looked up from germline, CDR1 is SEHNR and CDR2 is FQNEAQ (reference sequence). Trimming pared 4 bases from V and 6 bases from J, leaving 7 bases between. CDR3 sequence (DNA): TGTGCCAGCAGCTACGGGGCCAATGAGCAGTTCTTC. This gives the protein CASSYGANEQFF.

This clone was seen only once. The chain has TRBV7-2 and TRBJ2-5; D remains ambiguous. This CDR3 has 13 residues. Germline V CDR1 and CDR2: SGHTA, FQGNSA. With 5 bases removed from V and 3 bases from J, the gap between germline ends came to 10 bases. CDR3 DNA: TGTGCCAGCAGCCCCTCGGTGAAAGAGACCCAGTACTTC. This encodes CASSPSVKETQYF.

In nucleotides, the CDR3 is TGTGCCAGCAGTCGATACAGGGACGGGGGGAACACTGAAGCTTTCTTT. Protein sequence: CASSRYRDGGNTEAFF. The V call is TRBV27, the J call TRBJ1-1, with D possibly matching TRBD1 (6 bases). Germline V lookup: CDR1 MNHEY, CDR2 SMNVEV (reference sequence). The V and J ends lost 5 bases and 1 base respectively, with 17 bases between them. The CDR3 sequence is 16 residues long.

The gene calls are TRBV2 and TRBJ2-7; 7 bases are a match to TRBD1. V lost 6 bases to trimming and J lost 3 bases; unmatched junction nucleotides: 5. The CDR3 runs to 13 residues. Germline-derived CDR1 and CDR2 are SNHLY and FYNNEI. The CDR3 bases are TGTGCCAGCAGGCCGACAGGGCTCTACGAGCAGTACTTC. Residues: CASRPTGLYEQYF.

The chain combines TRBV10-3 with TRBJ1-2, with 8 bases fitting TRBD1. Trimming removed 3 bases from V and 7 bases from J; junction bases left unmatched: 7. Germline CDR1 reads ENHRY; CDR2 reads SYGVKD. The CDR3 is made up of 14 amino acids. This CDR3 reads CAISERTGGGGYTF. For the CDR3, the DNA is TGTGCCATCAGTGAACGCACAGGGGGGGGTGGCTACACCTTC.

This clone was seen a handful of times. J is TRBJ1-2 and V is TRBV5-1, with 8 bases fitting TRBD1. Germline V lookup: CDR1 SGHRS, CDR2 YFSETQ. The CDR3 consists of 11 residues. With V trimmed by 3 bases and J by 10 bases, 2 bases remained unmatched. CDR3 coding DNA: TGCGCCAGCAGCTCGGACAGGGTCTACACCTTC. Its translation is CASSSDRVYTF.

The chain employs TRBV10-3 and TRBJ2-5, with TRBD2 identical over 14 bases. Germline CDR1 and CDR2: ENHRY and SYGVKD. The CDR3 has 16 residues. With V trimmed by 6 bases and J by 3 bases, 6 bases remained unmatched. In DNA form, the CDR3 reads TGTGCCATCAGGACTAGCGGGGGGGCCTCCAAAGAGACCCAGTACTTC. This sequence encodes CAIRTSGGASKETQYF.

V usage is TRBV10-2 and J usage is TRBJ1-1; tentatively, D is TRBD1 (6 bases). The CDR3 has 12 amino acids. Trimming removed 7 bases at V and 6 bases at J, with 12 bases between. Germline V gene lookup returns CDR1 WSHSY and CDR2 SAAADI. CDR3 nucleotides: TGCGCCAGCACAACAGGGTGGGCTGAAGCTTTCTTT. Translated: CASTTGWAEAFF.

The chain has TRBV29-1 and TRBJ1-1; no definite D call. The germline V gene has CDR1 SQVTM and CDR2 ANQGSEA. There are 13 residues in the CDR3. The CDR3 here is CRIDQAPNTEAFF. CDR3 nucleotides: TGCAGAATAGACCAAGCACCCAACACTGAAGCTTTCTTT.

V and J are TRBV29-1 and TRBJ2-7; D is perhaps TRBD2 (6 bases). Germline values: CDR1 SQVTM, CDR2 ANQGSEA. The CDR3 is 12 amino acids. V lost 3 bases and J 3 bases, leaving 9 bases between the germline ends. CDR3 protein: CSVETDYYEQYF. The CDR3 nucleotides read TGCAGCGTTGAGACGGACTACTACGAGCAGTACTTC.

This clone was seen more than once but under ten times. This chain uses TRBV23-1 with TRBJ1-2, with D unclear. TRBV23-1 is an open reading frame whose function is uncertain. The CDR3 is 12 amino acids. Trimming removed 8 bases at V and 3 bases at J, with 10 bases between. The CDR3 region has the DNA TGCGCCAGCCACCGGACGGACTATGGCTACACCTTC. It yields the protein CASHRTDYGYTF.

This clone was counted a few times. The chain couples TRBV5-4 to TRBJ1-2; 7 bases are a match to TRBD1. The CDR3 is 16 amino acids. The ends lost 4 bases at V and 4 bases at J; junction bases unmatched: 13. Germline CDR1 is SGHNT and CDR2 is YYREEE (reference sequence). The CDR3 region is CASSGGGGLGVYGYTF. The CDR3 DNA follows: TGTGCCAGCAGCGGAGGGGGCGGTTTGGGGGTCTATGGCTACACCTTC.

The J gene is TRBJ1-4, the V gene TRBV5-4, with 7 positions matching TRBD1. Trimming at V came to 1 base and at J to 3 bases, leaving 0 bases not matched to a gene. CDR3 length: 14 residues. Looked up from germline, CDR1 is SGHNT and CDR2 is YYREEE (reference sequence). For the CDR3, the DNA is TGTGCCAGCAGCTTGCAGGGGGCTAATGAAAAACTGTTTTTT. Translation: CASSLQGANEKLFF. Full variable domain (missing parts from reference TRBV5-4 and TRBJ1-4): ETGVTQSPTHLIKTRGQQVTLRCSSQSGHNTVSWYQQALGQGPQFIFQYYREEENGRGNFPPRFSGLQFPNYSSELNVNALELDDSALYLCASSLQGANEKLFFGSGTQLSVL.